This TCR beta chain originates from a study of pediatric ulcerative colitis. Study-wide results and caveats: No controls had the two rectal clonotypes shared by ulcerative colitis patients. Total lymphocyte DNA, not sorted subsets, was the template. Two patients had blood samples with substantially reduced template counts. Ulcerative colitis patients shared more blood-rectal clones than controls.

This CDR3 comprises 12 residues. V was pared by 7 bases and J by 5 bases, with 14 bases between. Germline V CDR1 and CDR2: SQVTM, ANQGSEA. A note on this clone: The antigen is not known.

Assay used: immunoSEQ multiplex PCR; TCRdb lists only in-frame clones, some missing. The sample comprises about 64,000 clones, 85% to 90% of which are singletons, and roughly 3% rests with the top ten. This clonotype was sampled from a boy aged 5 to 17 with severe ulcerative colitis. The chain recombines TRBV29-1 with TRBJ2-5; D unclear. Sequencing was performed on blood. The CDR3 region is CSATDGVETQYF. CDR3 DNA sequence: TGCAGCGCTACCGATGGGGTTGAGACCCAGTACTTC.